The entry below describes one TCR beta chain. The sample comes from a study of human T cells and chemical hapten exposure. Time point reported: patch test 1, 2 weeks after DPC sensitization. Treatment here: therapeutic diphenylcyclopropenone sensitization with weekly scalp DPC. J gave up 5 bases and V 5 bases, and 8 bases lay outside the gene matches. CDR3 length: 14 amino acids. In germline, CDR1 is SGHTA, CDR2 FQGNSA. In TCRdb, the RACE reads were re-called with MiXCR into one record per CDR3 protein. Of around 190,000 distinct CDR3 sequences in the sample, 20% to 25% are singletons; the top ten hold about 6.7%.

The TCR was taken from a woman between 50 and 59 years old with alopecia areata. Some clones in this sample may be carry-over from other donors' samples. The chain recombines TRBV7-2 with TRBJ1-1, with 7 bases aligning to TRBD1. The sequenced sample was whole blood, obtained in connection with sensitization to the hapten diphenylcyclopropenone (DPC). The CDR3 DNA sequence: TGTGCCAGCAGCCTGCACAGGGGAGGTACTGAAGCTTTCTTT. Protein: CASSLHRGGTEAFF. Combining the CDR3 with reference TRBV7-2 and TRBJ1-1 gives the whole variable domain GAGVSQSPSNKVTEKGKDVELRCDPISGHTALYWYRQSLGQGLEFLIYFQGNSAPDKSGLPSDRFSAERTGGSVSTLTIQRTQQEDSAVYLCASSLHRGGTEAFFGQGTRLTVV.